This T cell receptor beta chain derives from a study of Ad26.COV2.S vaccination and SARS-CoV-2 variants. Whole-study findings and limits: Vaccinees reportedly had broad spike-specific CD8+ and CD4+ T cell responses. Analytic work on TCR breadth and depth might have understated the full extent of total T cell responses. Vaccine and placebo groups showed comparable non-spike TCR breadth. Spike-specific TCR breadth was greater in vaccine than placebo recipients.

Sequenced by immunoSEQ multiplex PCR; TCRdb stores in-frame clones only, minus some. The data hold about 350,000 clones, with about 90% observed a single time. The germline V gene has CDR1 KGHDR and CDR2 SFDVKD. V was trimmed by 9 bases and J by 7 bases, leaving 15 bases between them. The CDR3 length is 13 residues. Concerning this clone: Its antigen remains unidentified.

This material consisted of peripheral blood, taken after recovery from COVID-19. The receptor's source is a human donor who had recovered from COVID-19. This chain links TRBV24-1 with TRBJ2-1; the D gene is possibly TRBD2 (7 bases). In DNA, the CDR3 is TGTGCCACCGAAGGTGGGGGGGCGAATGAGCAGTTCTTC. Protein product: CATEGGGANEQFF.